This T cell receptor beta chain is drawn from a study of T-cell reconstitution after alpha-beta-depleted transplantation in children. In its sample, this clonotype was seen many times. Its antigen remains unknown. This CDR3 is 13 amino acids long. Germline V CDR1 and CDR2: SQVTM, ANQGSEA. The V gene lost 3 bases and the J gene lost 6 bases, with 12 bases spanning the gap. It was with unique molecular identifiers that the TCRbeta library was prepared. A single record per CDR3 protein comes from TCRdb applying MiXCR to the PCR reads. This sample has about 160,000 distinct CDR3 sequences, with 11% found just once. Study-wide findings and caveats: For some patients, TCRbeta diversity was high at day 60 because of recipient T cells and thymic progenitors that survived. T-cell counts and diversity at one year following transplant were attributed mainly to newly produced T cells.

The sequencing here drew on PBMCs, taken before TCRalphabeta/CD19-depleted stem cell transplant. The origin of this receptor is a boy aged 2-9 years with acute myeloid leukemia, due to receive a stem cell transplant. The chain combines TRBV29-1 with TRBJ2-4, with D maybe TRBD1 (7 bases). DNA of the CDR3: TGCAGCGTTGATCGGCAGGGGGGAAACATTCAGTACTTC. As protein: CSVDRQGGNIQYF.